This TCR beta chain emerged from a study of PD-L1 blockade in urothelial cancer. For the study at large: The patients' atezolizumab therapy, 1,200 mg intravenously every 3 weeks, started at some point between 2014 and 2015. The number of prior chemotherapy regimens per patient was 0 to 3. Among blood samples, the median T cell count was 141,255.

With V trimmed by 6 bases and J by 0 bases, 4 bases remained unmatched. The CDR3 length is 15 residues. Germline values: CDR1 SNHLY, CDR2 FYNNEI. Only one count was recorded for this clone. The protocol was immunoSEQ multiplex PCR, while the TCRdb copy is restricted to in-frame clones and leaves out a portion. The data hold 55,000 to 70,000 clones, with 86% observed a single time. Source: PBMCs, taken around atezolizumab (anti-PD-L1) treatment. The V and J genes are TRBV2 and TRBJ1-3; 8 nucleotides match TRBD1. The TCR sequence derives from a man aged 50-59 years with urothelial cancer. The CDR3 region is CASRDRVSSGNTIYF. CDR3 bases: TGTGCCAGCAGGGACAGGGTTAGCTCTGGAAACACCATATATTTT. The full variable domain, in which reference TRBV2 and TRBJ1-3 provide the parts outside the CDR3, is EPEVTQTPSHQVTQMGQEVILRCVPISNHLYFYWYRQILGQKVEFLVSFYNNEISEKSEIFDDQFSVERPDGSNFTLKIRSTKLEDSAMYFCASRDRVSSGNTIYFGEGSWLTVV.